One sample yielded the 24 T cell receptor beta chains listed below, sequenced in a study of technical replicates of blood from a handful of donors. TCRdb keeps only in-frame clones here, not all; method: immunoSEQ multiplex PCR. The sample comprises approximately 99,000 clones, 95% of which are singletons, and 0.21% rests with the top ten. Sequencing used T cells isolated from PBMCs. The receptors were sampled from a human donor in good health.

This clone is a singleton in its sample. The rearrangement links TRBV5-1 to TRBJ2-1, with 7 bases aligning to TRBD2. Germline CDR1 reads SGHRS; CDR2 reads YFSETQ. The V segment lost 0 bases and the J segment 10 bases; nucleotides outside the gene matches: 7. The CDR3 is 14 amino acids. The CDR3 DNA reads TGCGCCAGCAGCTTGGAGGGAGGGAAGGGGGAGCAGTTCTTC. Protein: CASSLEGGKGEQFF.

The V gene is TRBV5-1, the J gene TRBJ2-5, with 7 nucleotides matching TRBD2. The V gene's germline CDR1 is SGHRS and CDR2 YFSETQ. V trimming: 4 bases; J trimming: 2 bases; junction bases outside the gene matches: 5. This CDR3 region has 14 residues. The CDR3 protein is CASSGGDGQETQYF. The CDR3 DNA reads as TGCGCCAGCAGCGGGGGGGACGGACAAGAGACCCAGTACTTC. Full variable domain (missing parts from reference TRBV5-1 and TRBJ2-5): KAGVTQTPRYLIKTRGQQVTLSCSPISGHRSVSWYQQTPGQGLQFLFEYFSETQRNKGNFPGRFSGRQFSNSRSEMNVSTLELGDSALYLCASSGGDGQETQYFGPGTRLLVL.

The chain couples TRBV9 to TRBJ2-2, with 11 nucleotides matching TRBD2. Germline trimming cut 4 bases from V and 1 base from J; bases unmatched to any gene: 0. This CDR3 region has 15 residues. CDR1 is SGDLS and CDR2 is YYNGEE in the germline V gene. In DNA, the CDR3 is TGTGCCAGCAGCACTAGCGGGGGGAACACCGGGGAGCTGTTTTTT. This encodes CASSTSGGNTGELFF. Variable domain in full (rest from reference TRBV9 and TRBJ2-2): DSGVTQTPKHLITATGQRVTLRCSPRSGDLSVYWYQQSLDQGLQFLIQYYNGEERAKGNILERFSAQQFPDLHSELNLSSLELGDSALYFCASSTSGGNTGELFFGEGSRLTVL.

The chain has TRBV21-1 and TRBJ2-3; TRBD2, the table's D call, lacks a check against the DNA. TRBV21-1 is designated a pseudogene. The CDR3 is 14 amino acids. The CDR3, as DNA: TGTGCCAGCAAGGGCAGCGGGGCCTGTCGTAGGAAGTATTTT. Translated, it gives CASKGSGACRRKYF.

This chain uses TRBV5-4 with TRBJ1-2; D may be TRBD1 (6 bases). In germline, CDR1 is SGHNT, CDR2 YYREEE (reference sequence). The ends were cut back, 0 bases at V and 2 bases at J, with 8 bases in the middle. This CDR3 is 14 amino acids long. DNA for the CDR3: TGTGCCAGCAGCTTGGCTGGACAGAACTATGGCTACACCTTC. Residues: CASSLAGQNYGYTF.

The chain employs TRBV2 and TRBJ2-7, with 11 nucleotides matching TRBD2. With V trimmed by 6 bases and J by 0 bases, 10 bases remained unmatched. This CDR3 has 17 amino acids. Germline lookup yields CDR1 SNHLY and CDR2 FYNNEI. The CDR3 sequence is CASSPRASGGISYEQYF. The CDR3, as DNA: TGTGCCAGCAGCCCTAGGGCTAGCGGGGGGATCTCCTACGAGCAGTACTTC.

The sample holds a few counts of this clone. This rearrangement joins TRBV15 to TRBJ1-1; 9 nucleotides line up with TRBD1. V lost 2 bases, J lost 1 base, and 8 bases stayed unmatched. The CDR3 is 17 amino acids. Germline V lookup: CDR1 LNHNV, CDR2 YYDKDF (reference sequence). The CDR3 reads CATSRRQGVTRNTEAFF. CDR3 bases: TGTGCCACCAGCAGAAGACAGGGGGTAACGAGGAACACTGAAGCTTTCTTT.

The chain links TRBV7-2 to TRBJ2-2; 7 nucleotides match TRBD2. CDR3 length equals 15 residues. Unmatched junction bases numbered 7, after V lost 5 bases and J lost 4 bases. CDR1 and CDR2 from the germline V gene are SGHTA and FQGNSA. The CDR3 reads CASSLGLGVTGELFF. The DNA for the CDR3 is TGTGCCAGCAGCCTTGGACTAGGAGTCACCGGGGAGCTGTTTTTT.

This clone appeared once. CDR3 protein: CASSPRLVLTDTQYF. The CDR3 region has the DNA TGTGCCAGCAGTCCACGACTAGTTTTAACAGATACGCAGTATTTT. The V call is TRBV6-5, the J call TRBJ2-3, with D perhaps matching TRBD2 (6 bases). Trimming shortened V by 5 bases and J by 3 bases, and 15 bases separated the two germline ends. The CDR3 is 15 residues long. Germline lookup yields CDR1 MNHEY and CDR2 SVGAGI.

The V call is TRBV2, the J call TRBJ2-1, with a tentative D call TRBD1 (6 bases). V was trimmed by 3 bases and J by 8 bases, leaving 20 bases between them. Germline V lookup: CDR1 SNHLY, CDR2 FYNNEI. CDR3 length: 16 amino acids. CDR3 nucleotides: TGTGCCAGCAGTGAGGTCCACAGGGACCCGAATGATGAGCAGTTCTTC. It specifies CASSEVHRDPNDEQFF.

V gene TRBV18 combines with J gene TRBJ2-4; TRBD2 matches at 7 bases. Germline assignment: CDR1 KGHSH and CDR2 LQKENI. V shed 3 bases and J 9 bases; nucleotides not matched to a gene: 5. This CDR3 contains 13 residues. CDR3 amino acids: CASSPGEGIIQYF. The DNA for the CDR3 is TGTGCCAGCTCACCCGGGGAGGGGATCATTCAGTACTTC.

This clone has only one observation. The chain's CDR3 is CASSPLGTGNGYTF. The CDR3 bases are TGTGCCAGCTCACCACTCGGGACAGGAAATGGCTACACCTTC. J is TRBJ1-2 and V is TRBV18; 8 bases are a match to TRBD1. Unmatched junction bases numbered 4, after V lost 1 base and J lost 6 bases. The CDR3 is 14 amino acids. Germline CDR1 reads KGHSH; CDR2 reads LQKENI.

Note on this clone: Other DNA sequences within the sample encode an identical CDR3. This chain connects TRBV5-1 to TRBJ2-7; TRBD2 is a possible D gene (6 bases). V was shortened by 0 bases and J by 0 bases, with 7 bases between the two germline ends. The CDR3 is 14 amino acids. Germline assignment: CDR1 SGHRS and CDR2 YFSETQ. The CDR3 loop is CASSLGSGSYEQYF. The CDR3 DNA reads TGCGCCAGCAGCTTGGGTAGCGGCTCCTACGAGCAGTACTTC.

This sequence joins TRBV7-2 and TRBJ2-3, with D possibly TRBD1 on 7 matching bases. CDR1 and CDR2 from the germline V gene are SGHTA and FQGNSA. With 1 base removed from V and 6 bases from J, the gap between germline ends came to 17 bases. The CDR3 has 16 amino acids. This CDR3 is CASSLGGVGGVDTQYF. CDR3 bases: TGTGCCAGCAGCTTAGGGGGGGTAGGGGGCGTTGATACGCAGTATTTT. The complete variable domain, with remaining parts taken from reference TRBV7-2 and TRBJ2-3, reads GAGVSQSPSNKVTEKGKDVELRCDPISGHTALYWYRQSLGQGLEFLIYFQGNSAPDKSGLPSDRFSAERTGGSVSTLTIQRTQQEDSAVYLCASSLGGVGGVDTQYFGPGTRLTVL.

The chain employs TRBV29-1 and TRBJ1-2, with 7 bases aligning to TRBD1. From germline, CDR1 is SQVTM and CDR2 ANQGSEA. The CDR3 has 14 amino acids. V lost 2 bases to trimming and J lost 4 bases; unmatched junction nucleotides: 7. CDR3 sequence: CSVENNQGGYGYTF. The CDR3 DNA reads as TGCAGCGTTGAAAATAATCAGGGGGGCTATGGCTACACCTTC.

The chain is built from TRBV30 and TRBJ1-1; D gene ambiguous. Trimming stripped 8 bases from V and 0 bases from J, with 10 bases between. CDR1 and CDR2 from the germline V gene are GTSNPN and SVGIG (reference sequence). The CDR3 runs 12 residues. CDR3 DNA: TGTGCCGGAGGTACAGTGAACACTGAAGCTTTCTTT. Its translation: CAGGTVNTEAFF.

This chain links TRBV7-3 with TRBJ2-3; D gene unclear. Germline V CDR1 and CDR2: SGHTA, FQGTGA. Trimming shortened V by 2 bases and J by 1 base, and 7 bases separated the two germline ends. The CDR3 sequence is 14 residues long. Here the CDR3 DNA reads TGTGCCAGCAGCTTATCTCCGGGCACAGATACGCAGTATTTT. It encodes CASSLSPGTDTQYF. The variable domain in full, completed from reference TRBV7-3 and TRBJ2-3, reads GAGVSQTPSNKVTEKGKYVELRCDPISGHTALYWYRQSLGQGPEFLIYFQGTGAADDSGLPNDRFFAVRPEGSVSTLKIQRTERGDSAVYLCASSLSPGTDTQYFGPGTRLTVL.

The chain is built from TRBV7-6 and TRBJ2-5; 7 bases are shared with TRBD2. CDR3 size: 16 residues. The J segment lost 0 bases and the V segment lost 1 base, leaving 5 bases of the junction unmatched. The V gene's germline CDR1 is SGHVS and CDR2 FNYEAQ. CDR3 loop: CASSLVGAGDQETQYF. In DNA form, the CDR3 reads TGTGCCAGCAGCTTAGTCGGCGCGGGAGACCAAGAGACCCAGTACTTC. The variable domain in full, with the rest retrieved from reference TRBV7-6 and TRBJ2-5, is GAGVSQSPRYKVTKRGQDVALRCDPISGHVSLYWYRQALGQGPEFLTYFNYEAQQDKSGLPNDRFSAERPEGSISTLTIQRTEQRDSAMYRCASSLVGAGDQETQYFGPGTRLLVL.

V and J are TRBV6-1 and TRBJ2-3; 9 bases are shared with TRBD2. The CDR3 spans 21 residues. The germline gives CDR1 MNHNS, CDR2 SASEGT. After removal of 0 bases from V and 1 base from J, the junction contained 17 bases not matched to a gene. CDR3 residues: CASSEALPGLASMGGTDTQYF. In DNA, the CDR3 is TGTGCCAGCAGTGAAGCGCTTCCGGGACTAGCTTCAATGGGGGGCACAGATACGCAGTATTTT.

This chain uses TRBV5-1 with TRBJ1-6; D is uncertain. This CDR3 has 15 residues. Germline V CDR1 and CDR2: SGHRS, YFSETQ. Trimming cost V 3 bases and J 6 bases, with 13 bases left between them. The CDR3 sequence: CASSSGIGGNSPLHF. CDR3 in DNA: TGCGCCAGCAGCTCCGGGATCGGAGGTAATTCACCCCTCCACTTT.

This chain links TRBV10-3 with TRBJ2-7; a weak D match, TRBD1 (5 bases). V dropped 8 bases and J dropped 0 bases, with 8 bases sitting between them. Germline CDR1 and CDR2: ENHRY and SYGVKD. The CDR3 has 12 amino acids. CDR3 sequence: CAIGQSSYEQYF. DNA for the CDR3: TGTGCCATCGGACAAAGCTCCTACGAGCAGTACTTC.

The J gene is TRBJ2-6, the V gene TRBV2; 12 bases match TRBD2. CDR3 size: 21 residues. After removal of 7 bases from V and 0 bases from J, the junction contained 16 bases not matched to a gene. The germline CDR1 and CDR2 sequences are SNHLY and FYNNEI. This CDR3 is CASKRPGLAGRGPSGANVLTF. As DNA, the CDR3 is TGTGCCAGCAAGAGGCCGGGACTAGCGGGCAGAGGGCCCTCTGGGGCCAACGTCCTGACTTTC.

This rearrangement joins TRBV27 to TRBJ2-1; TRBD1 might be the D (6 bases). V lost 7 bases and J 6 bases, leaving 7 bases between the germline ends. The CDR3 consists of 11 residues. CDR1 and CDR2 (germline): MNHEY, SMNVEV (reference sequence). The CDR3 loop is CASKGGNEQFF. The CDR3 nucleotides read TGTGCCAGCAAAGGGGGCAATGAGCAGTTCTTC.

The J gene is TRBJ2-2, the V gene TRBV12-5; a weak D match, TRBD2 (5 bases). Germline-derived CDR1 and CDR2 are LGHNT and FRNRAP. The ends were cut back, 5 bases at V and 1 base at J, with 17 bases in the middle. The CDR3 has 17 amino acids. CDR3 in amino acids: CASGPRGLNQNTGELFF. In DNA form, the CDR3 reads TGTGCTAGTGGTCCCCGAGGGCTAAACCAGAACACCGGGGAGCTGTTTTTT.